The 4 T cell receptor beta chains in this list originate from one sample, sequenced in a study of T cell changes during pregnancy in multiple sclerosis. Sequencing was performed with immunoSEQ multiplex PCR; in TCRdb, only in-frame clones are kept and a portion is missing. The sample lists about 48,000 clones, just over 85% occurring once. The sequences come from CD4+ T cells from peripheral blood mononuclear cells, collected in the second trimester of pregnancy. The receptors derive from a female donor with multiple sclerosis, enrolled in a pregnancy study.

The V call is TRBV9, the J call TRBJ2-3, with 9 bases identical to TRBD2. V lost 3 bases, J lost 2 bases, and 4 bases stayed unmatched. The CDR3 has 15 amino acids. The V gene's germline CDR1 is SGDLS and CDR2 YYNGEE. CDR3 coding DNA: TGTGCCAGCAGCGATAGCGGGGGCCTCACAGATACGCAGTATTTT. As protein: CASSDSGGLTDTQYF.

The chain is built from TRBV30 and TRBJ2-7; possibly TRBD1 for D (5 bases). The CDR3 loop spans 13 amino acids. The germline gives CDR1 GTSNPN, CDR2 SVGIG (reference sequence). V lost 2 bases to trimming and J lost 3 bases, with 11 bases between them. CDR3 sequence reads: CAWSTGADYEQYF. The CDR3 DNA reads TGTGCCTGGAGTACAGGCGCCGACTACGAGCAGTACTTC.

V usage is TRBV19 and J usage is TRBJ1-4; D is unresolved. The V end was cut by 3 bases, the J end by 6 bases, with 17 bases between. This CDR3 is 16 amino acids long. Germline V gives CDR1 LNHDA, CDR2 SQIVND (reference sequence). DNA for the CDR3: TGTGCCAGTAGTATGGGGTCGGGCGCGGGAGATGAAAAACTGTTTTTT. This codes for CASSMGSGAGDEKLFF.

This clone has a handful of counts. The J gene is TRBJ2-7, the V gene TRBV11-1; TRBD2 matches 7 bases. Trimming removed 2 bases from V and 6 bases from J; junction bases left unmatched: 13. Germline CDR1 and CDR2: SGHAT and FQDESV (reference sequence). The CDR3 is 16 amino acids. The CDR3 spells CASSLLLGGSGAEQYF. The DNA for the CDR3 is TGTGCCAGCAGCTTACTCTTGGGCGGGAGTGGCGCCGAGCAGTACTTC.